This T cell receptor (beta chain) was retrieved from a study of blood T cell repertoires in COVID-19. Study details: The study drew acute and convalescent COVID-19 samples from the United States, Italy and Spain. T cells, B-cell-depleted T cells, or PBMCs provided the cDNA or gDNA that served as material.

V lost 4 bases, J lost 5 bases, and 7 bases stayed unmatched. Germline lookup yields CDR1 MNHEY and CDR2 SVGAGI. The CDR3 has 14 residues. Study processing details: Nucleated cell number was recorded as an estimate derived from reference gene primer amplification. The protocol was immunoSEQ multiplex PCR, while the TCRdb copy is restricted to in-frame clones and leaves out a portion. V, J and clone size are taken as reported in that table, and D and trimming were inferred from the DNA itself. Of about 140,000 clones in the sample, about four fifths are singletons; the top ten hold under 10%. The sequencing sample was made of peripheral blood. V is TRBV6-5 and J is TRBJ2-7; 8 bases agree with TRBD1. The clonotype originates from a woman of 80 years or more in a cohort sampled during active or convalescent COVID-19. CDR3 bases: TGTGCCAGCAGTTTCGGGACAGGAGGCCACGAGCAGTACTTC. Protein sequence: CASSFGTGGHEQYF.